A selection of T cell receptor beta chains follows, all from one sample in a study of cytomegalovirus exposure and HLA in healthy donors. Sequenced by immunoSEQ multiplex PCR; TCRdb stores in-frame clones only, minus some. The sample gives about 190,000 clones, less than 85% of which show up once; about 4.4% is in the top ten. Material for sequencing was PBMCs. These receptors were obtained from a man aged 25 to 45 in good health and CMV-seropositive. Both conserved end residues are part of each CDR3. D genes are given only for firm matches. Size is stated for part of the rows, as once, few or many counts, or as a class when the clone is expanded.

j_call,v_call,d_call,clone_size,cdr3_aa,cdr3_nt
TRBJ2-3,TRBV9,-,-,CASSAPGHITDTQYF,TGTGCCAGCAGCGCCCCGGGACACATCACAGATACGCAGTATTTT
TRBJ2-1,TRBV9,TRBD2,-,CASSPGPRTSGRALPYNEQFF,TGTGCCAGCAGCCCAGGACCTAGGACTAGCGGGCGGGCGTTGCCCTACAATGAGCAGTTCTTC
TRBJ2-2,TRBV29-1,-,once,CSVERRGELFF,TGCAGCGTCGAAAGGCGGGGGGAGCTGTTTTTT
TRBJ2-1,TRBV7-3,-,-,CASSSGFGYNEQFF,TGTGCCAGCAGCTCAGGATTCGGTTACAATGAGCAGTTCTTC
TRBJ2-3,TRBV6-1,TRBD1,-,CASRRTGSDTQYF,TGTGCCAGCAGGAGGACAGGGTCAGATACGCAGTATTTT
TRBJ2-3,TRBV6-1,TRBD1,-,CASSDRKGQRHLGTQYF,TGTGCCAGCAGTGACCGAAAGGGACAGAGACATTTGGGTACGCAGTATTTT
TRBJ2-3,TRBV5-4,TRBD2,once,CASSLAASGGENTQYF,TGTGCCAGCAGCTTGGCCGCTAGCGGGGGGGAAAATACGCAGTATTTT
TRBJ2-2,TRBV27,TRBD2,-,CASSFQTSGGSAGELFF,TGTGCCAGCAGTTTCCAGACTAGCGGGGGGTCGGCCGGGGAGCTGTTTTTT
TRBJ2-2,TRBV30,-,few,CAWSERLSGELFF,TGTGCCTGGAGCGAGCGATTGAGCGGGGAGCTGTTTTTT
TRBJ1-2,TRBV18,-,few,CASSADSNYGYTF,TGTGCCAGCTCCGCGGACAGTAACTATGGCTACACCTTC
TRBJ1-5,TRBV7-9,TRBD1,-,CASSLAGTGNQPQHF,TGTGCCAGCAGCTTAGCCGGGACAGGCAATCAGCCCCAGCATTTT
TRBJ1-2,TRBV2,-,-,CASNAGPNYGYTF,TGTGCCAGCAATGCGGGCCCTAACTATGGCTACACCTTC
TRBJ2-5,TRBV7-2,-,-,CASSLAGVGETQYF,TGTGCCAGCAGCTTAGCGGGAGTAGGCGAGACCCAGTACTTC
TRBJ2-3,TRBV7-9,TRBD2,-,CAFLLAGAPDTQYF,TGTGCCTTCTTACTAGCGGGAGCCCCAGATACGCAGTATTTT
TRBJ1-3,TRBV11-2,-,-,CASSFNSGNTIYF,TGTGCCAGCAGCTTTAACTCTGGAAACACCATATATTTT
TRBJ2-2,TRBV4-1,TRBD2,once,CASSQASGGLETGELFF,TGCGCCAGCAGCCAAGCTAGCGGGGGGCTCGAGACCGGGGAGCTGTTTTTT
TRBJ1-6,TRBV2,-,-,CASTERESGSPLHF,TGTGCCAGCACCGAGAGGGAAAGTGGCTCACCCCTCCACTTT
TRBJ2-2,TRBV5-4,-,-,CASSSPQKGVDGELFF,TGTGCCAGCAGCTCCCCCCAAAAAGGGGTTGACGGGGAGCTGTTTTTT
TRBJ2-5,TRBV19,-,-,CASSSAVETQYF,TGTGCCAGTAGTAGTGCAGTCGAGACCCAGTACTTC
TRBJ2-5,TRBV6-5,-,few,CASSYSRGQETQYF,TGTGCCAGCAGTTACTCAAGGGGGCAAGAGACCCAGTACTTC
TRBJ1-1,TRBV6-5,TRBD1,-,CASSYAWTGGNTEAFF,TGTGCCAGCAGTTACGCCTGGACAGGGGGGAACACTGAAGCTTTCTTT
TRBJ1-6,TRBV5-1,TRBD1,few,CASSLAPGTEESPLHF,TGCGCCAGCAGCTTGGCCCCGGGGACAGAAGAATCACCCCTCCACTTT
TRBJ2-7,TRBV19,-,-,CASSIGTGYEQYF,TGTGCCAGTAGTATTGGGACTGGCTACGAGCAGTACTTC
TRBJ1-4,TRBV7-9,TRBD1,-,CASSLGGGQGAEKLFF,TGTGCCAGCAGCTTAGGTGGCGGACAGGGCGCAGAAAAACTGTTTTTT
TRBJ2-3,TRBV7-2,-,once,CASRPSPGTDTQYF,TGTGCCAGCAGACCCTCCCCGGGCACAGATACGCAGTATTTT
TRBJ2-3,TRBV30,-,once,CAWSVLDWAQYF,TGTGCCTGGAGTGTACTAGATTGGGCGCAGTATTTT
TRBJ2-7,TRBV6-5,TRBD1,-,CASSYQDRAYEQYF,TGTGCCAGCAGTTATCAGGACAGGGCCTACGAGCAGTACTTC
TRBJ1-1,TRBV7-9,TRBD1,-,CSSRPGTVEAFF,TGTTCCAGCAGACCCGGGACAGTAGAAGCTTTCTTT
TRBJ2-7,TRBV7-2,-,-,CASSLPFLIQGEQYF,TGTGCCAGCAGCTTACCCTTCCTAATACAGGGCGAGCAGTACTTC
TRBJ2-2,TRBV19,-,-,CASTPGDRFSANTGELFF,TGTGCCAGTACCCCAGGGGACCGTTTTTCCGCGAACACCGGGGAGCTGTTTTTT
TRBJ2-2,TRBV6-4,-,-,CASSRQENTGELFF,TGTGCCAGCAGTCGACAGGAGAACACCGGGGAGCTGTTTTTT
TRBJ1-1,TRBV7-2,-,-,CASTLAALYTEAFF,TGTGCCAGCACCCTGGCGGCTCTATACACTGAAGCTTTCTTT
TRBJ2-5,TRBV25-1,TRBD1,once,CASSSGLGRGQETQYF,TGTGCCAGCTCATCTGGCTTAGGCAGGGGGCAAGAGACCCAGTACTTC
TRBJ2-7,TRBV5-1,TRBD1,-,CASSFGRTGGDYEQYF,TGCGCCAGCAGCTTTGGCAGGACAGGGGGGGACTACGAGCAGTACTTC
TRBJ2-2,TRBV9,TRBD2,-,CASSVATGLAGGTGELFF,TGTGCCAGCAGCGTAGCTACGGGACTAGCGGGAGGAACCGGGGAGCTGTTTTTT
TRBJ1-1,TRBV4-2,TRBD1,-,CASSQVGDSKNTEAFF,TGTGCCAGCAGCCAAGTGGGGGACAGCAAAAACACTGAAGCTTTCTTT
TRBJ2-3,TRBV1,-,-,CTSSQVRGGVGDTQYF,TGCACCAGCAGCCAAGTACGCGGGGGGGTAGGAGATACGCAGTATTTT
TRBJ2-7,TRBV28,TRBD1,-,CASSPPGTGYEQYF,TGTGCCAGCAGTCCCCCCGGGACAGGGTACGAGCAGTACTTC
TRBJ1-3,TRBV6-5,-,-,CASSGGGNTIYF,TGTGCCAGCAGTGGAGGGGGAAACACCATATATTTT
TRBJ1-2,TRBV2,TRBD1,-,CASSPGDRANYGYTF,TGTGCCAGCAGCCCCGGGGACAGAGCGAACTATGGCTACACCTTC
TRBJ2-5,TRBV5-1,-,-,CASSFGVNRETQYF,TGCGCCAGCAGCTTTGGAGTAAATAGAGAGACCCAGTACTTC
TRBJ2-7,TRBV28,-,-,CASSGPPPAYEQYF,TGTGCCAGCAGTGGCCCACCTCCAGCCTACGAGCAGTACTTC
TRBJ2-7,TRBV5-6,-,few,CASSPRSVYEQYF,TGTGCCAGCAGCCCCCGTTCTGTTTACGAGCAGTACTTC
TRBJ2-1,TRBV7-9,TRBD2,-,CASSPGGSGAYNEQFF,TGTGCCAGCAGCCCCGGGGGTAGCGGGGCTTACAATGAGCAGTTCTTC
TRBJ1-1,TRBV6-6,-,-,CASSQPPGTEAFF,TGTGCCAGCAGCCAACCTCCGGGCACTGAAGCTTTCTTT
TRBJ2-7,TRBV5-5,TRBD1,-,CASSIPGQGYHEQYF,TGTGCCAGCAGCATTCCGGGACAGGGGTACCACGAGCAGTACTTC
TRBJ2-5,TRBV11-3,TRBD2,-,CASSFSGGLQETQYF,TGTGCCAGCAGCTTCAGCGGGGGACTCCAAGAGACCCAGTACTTC
TRBJ2-7,TRBV28,-,few,CASTPGGGGSSYEQYF,TGTGCCAGCACTCCCGGAGGCGGAGGGAGCTCCTACGAGCAGTACTTC
TRBJ2-3,TRBV7-6,-,-,CASSLAQGVGTQYF,TGTGCCAGCAGCTTAGCGCAAGGGGTGGGTACGCAGTATTTT
TRBJ1-6,TRBV5-6,-,-,CASSLTIITYNSPLHF,TGTGCCAGCAGCTTAACAATTATCACCTATAATTCACCCCTCCACTTT
TRBJ2-7,TRBV6-5,TRBD1,-,CASSYSGQGVYEQYF,TGTGCCAGCAGTTACTCGGGACAGGGTGTCTACGAGCAGTACTTC
TRBJ1-1,TRBV5-5,TRBD1,-,CASSFGTGAGGTEAFF,TGTGCCAGCAGTTTTGGGACAGGGGCCGGGGGCACTGAAGCTTTCTTT
TRBJ1-5,TRBV7-2,TRBD1,-,CASSRGQGDQPQHF,TGTGCCAGCAGCCGAGGACAGGGCGATCAGCCCCAGCATTTT
TRBJ2-7,TRBV11-3,-,few,CASSARQGGPEQYF,TGTGCCAGCAGCGCCCGACAGGGAGGCCCCGAGCAGTACTTC
TRBJ1-5,TRBV19,-,-,CASSTLLTDSNQPQHF,TGTGCCAGTAGTACCCTCCTTACAGATAGCAATCAGCCCCAGCATTTT
TRBJ2-1,TRBV6-4,-,-,CASRGAPHNEQFF,TGTGCCAGCAGGGGGGCCCCCCACAATGAGCAGTTCTTC
TRBJ2-7,TRBV9,TRBD2,-,CASSVEFVRGDEQYF,TGTGCCAGCAGCGTAGAGTTCGTGCGGGGGGACGAGCAGTACTTC
TRBJ1-1,TRBV29-1,-,-,CSVEGQIQETEAFF,TGCAGCGTTGAAGGCCAAATACAGGAGACTGAAGCTTTCTTT
TRBJ2-3,TRBV6-5,TRBD1,-,CASSYSGQALNTQYF,TGTGCCAGCAGTTACTCGGGACAGGCTTTAAATACGCAGTATTTT